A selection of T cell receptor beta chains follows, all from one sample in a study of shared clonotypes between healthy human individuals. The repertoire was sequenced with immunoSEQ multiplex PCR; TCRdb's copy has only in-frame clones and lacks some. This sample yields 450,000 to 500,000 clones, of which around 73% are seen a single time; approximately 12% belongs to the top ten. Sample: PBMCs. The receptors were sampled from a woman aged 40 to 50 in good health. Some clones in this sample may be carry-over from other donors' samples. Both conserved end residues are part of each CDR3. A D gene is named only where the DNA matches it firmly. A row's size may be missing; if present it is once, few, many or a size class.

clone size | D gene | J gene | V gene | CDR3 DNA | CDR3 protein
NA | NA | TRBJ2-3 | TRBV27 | TGTGCCAGCAGTTCAAACATCGGGACTTTTGGGGCAGATACGCAGTATTTT | CASSSNIGTFGADTQYF
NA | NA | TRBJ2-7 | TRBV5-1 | TGCGCCAGCAGCTTGGGTGACATTAGCTCCTACGAGCAGTACTTC | CASSLGDISSYEQYF
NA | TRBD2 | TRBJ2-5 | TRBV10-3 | TGTGCCATCAGTGCAGCGGGAGGTGAGACCCAGTACTTC | CAISAAGGETQYF
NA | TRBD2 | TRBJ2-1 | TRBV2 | TGTGCCAGCAGTGACCCTAGCGGGAGAACTATTGAGCAGTTCTTC | CASSDPSGRTIEQFF
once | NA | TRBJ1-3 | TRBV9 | TGTGCCAGCAGCGTAGGGGTAGGCCTTGGGGGAAACACCATATATTTT | CASSVGVGLGGNTIYF
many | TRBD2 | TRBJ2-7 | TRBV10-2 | TGCGCCAGCCGTGTAGCGGGAAGCAACGAGCAGTACTTC | CASRVAGSNEQYF
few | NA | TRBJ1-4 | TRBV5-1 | TGCGCCAGCAGCCAAACACCAACTAATGAAAAACTGTTTTTT | CASSQTPTNEKLFF
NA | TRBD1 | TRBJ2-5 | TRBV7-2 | TGTGCCAGCAGCTCGAGACAGGGGTGGGAGACCCAGTACTTC | CASSSRQGWETQYF
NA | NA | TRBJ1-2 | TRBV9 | TGTGCCAGCAGCGCTTACCGGTGGGGCTACACCTTC | CASSAYRWGYTF
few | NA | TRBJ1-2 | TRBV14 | TGTGCCAGCAGCCAACAGACAGGAAGTAACTATGGCTACACCTTC | CASSQQTGSNYGYTF
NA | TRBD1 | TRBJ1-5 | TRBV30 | TGTGCCTGGAAAGGACAGGGGGCTAGCAGTCAGCCCCAGCATTTT | CAWKGQGASSQPQHF
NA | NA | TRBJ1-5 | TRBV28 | TGTGCCAGCAACGTCGGAGACCAGCCCCAGCATTTT | CASNVGDQPQHF
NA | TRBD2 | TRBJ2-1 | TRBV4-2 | TGTGCCAGCAGCCAACCACACCCCGGACTAGCGGGAGTGGGCAATGAGCAGTTCTTC | CASSQPHPGLAGVGNEQFF
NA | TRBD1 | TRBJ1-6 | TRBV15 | TGTGCCACCTACCTGACAGGGAATAATTCACCCCTCCACTTT | CATYLTGNNSPLHF
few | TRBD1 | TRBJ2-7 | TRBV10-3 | TGTGCCATCAGCGGAGAAACAGGGGGCTACGAGCAGTACTTC | CAISGETGGYEQYF
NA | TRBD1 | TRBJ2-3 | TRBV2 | TGTGCCAGCAGTCCTGGGACAGGGGTTAGCACAGATACGCAGTATTTT | CASSPGTGVSTDTQYF
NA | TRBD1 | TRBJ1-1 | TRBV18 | TGTGCCAGCTCAGAGACGGACAGGAGGAACACTGAAGCTTTCTTT | CASSETDRRNTEAFF
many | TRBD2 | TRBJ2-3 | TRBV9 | TGTGCCAGCAGCGTAGACCTAGCGGGAGGAACAGATACGCAGTATTTT | CASSVDLAGGTDTQYF
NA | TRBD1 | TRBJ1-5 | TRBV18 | TGTGCCAGCTCACCCCGGGAGGGGGCAGGGCAGCCCCAGCATTTT | CASSPREGAGQPQHF
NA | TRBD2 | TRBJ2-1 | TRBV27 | TGTGCCAGCAGCCTCGAGCTAGCGGGGGGGGATGAGCAGTTCTTC | CASSLELAGGDEQFF
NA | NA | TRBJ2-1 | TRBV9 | TGTGCCAGCAGCGTTGGTAACAGGGTCTTCGACAATGAGCAGTTCTTC | CASSVGNRVFDNEQFF
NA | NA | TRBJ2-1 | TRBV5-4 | TGTGCCAGCAGACTCCGTAGTAAGGATGAGCAGTTCTTC | CASRLRSKDEQFF
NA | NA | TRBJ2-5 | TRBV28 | TGTGCCAGCAGTTCCTCGTGGGAGACCCAGTACTTC | CASSSSWETQYF
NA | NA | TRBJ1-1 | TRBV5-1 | TGCGCCAGCAGTGACACCCAGAACACTGAAGCTTTCTTT | CASSDTQNTEAFF
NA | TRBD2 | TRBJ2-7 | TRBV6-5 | TGTGCCAGCAGTAGCGGGAGGGGGTCCTACGAGCAGTACTTC | CASSSGRGSYEQYF
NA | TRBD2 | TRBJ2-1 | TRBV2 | TGTGCCAGCAGTGGCCGGACTAGCGGGAGTGGGTCCTACAATGAGCAGTTCTTC | CASSGRTSGSGSYNEQFF
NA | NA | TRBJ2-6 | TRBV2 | TGTGCCAGCAGTGTTGGCAGGTCTGGGGCCAACGTCCTGACTTTC | CASSVGRSGANVLTF
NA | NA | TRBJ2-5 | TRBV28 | TGTGCCAGCAGTCTCGCTCCGGGCCGGGGGACGGAGACCCAGTACTTC | CASSLAPGRGTETQYF
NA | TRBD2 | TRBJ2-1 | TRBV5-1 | TGCGCCAGCAGCTTGGTAGCGGGAGGATGGAATGAGCAGTTCTTC | CASSLVAGGWNEQFF
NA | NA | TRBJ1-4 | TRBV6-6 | TGTGCCAGCAGTTCCTATAGGAGGCCGAGTAATGAAAAACTGTTTTTT | CASSSYRRPSNEKLFF
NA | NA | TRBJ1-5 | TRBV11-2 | TGTGCCAGCAGCTTATTAGGTCAGCCCCAGCATTTT | CASSLLGQPQHF
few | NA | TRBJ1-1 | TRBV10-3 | TGTGCCATCAGTGAGTCAGGCAAGAGGACTGAAGCTTTCTTT | CAISESGKRTEAFF
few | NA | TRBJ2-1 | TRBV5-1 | TGCGCCAGCAGCTTGGGGGAGACTGGGCATGAGCAGTTCTTC | CASSLGETGHEQFF
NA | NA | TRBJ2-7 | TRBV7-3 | TGTGCCAGCAGCTTATCGGACGGAGTAAACTACGAGCAGTACTTC | CASSLSDGVNYEQYF
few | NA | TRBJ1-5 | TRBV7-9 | TGTGCCAGCAGCATAAGTTGGGACCTTAATCAGCCCCAGCATTTT | CASSISWDLNQPQHF
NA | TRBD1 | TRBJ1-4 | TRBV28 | TGTGCCAGCAGTTTCGGCAGGGGGGGTGAAAAACTGTTTTTT | CASSFGRGGEKLFF
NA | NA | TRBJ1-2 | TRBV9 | TGTGCCAGCAGCGATGGTTTTGGAAACTATGGCTACACCTTC | CASSDGFGNYGYTF
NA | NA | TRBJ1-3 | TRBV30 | TGTGCCTGGTCCCCGGGACTCATCTCCTCTGGAAACACCATATATTTT | CAWSPGLISSGNTIYF
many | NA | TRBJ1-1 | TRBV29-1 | TGCAGCGCATCGACAGTCATGAACACTGAAGCTTTCTTT | CSASTVMNTEAFF
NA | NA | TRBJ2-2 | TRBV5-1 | TGCGCCAGCAGCTTCCTTCTTACCGGGGAGCTGTTTTTT | CASSFLLTGELFF
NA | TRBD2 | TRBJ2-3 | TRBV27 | TGTGCCACCGTCGACAGGGTTGATCTAGCGGGAGGGTTGGATACGCAGTATTTT | CATVDRVDLAGGLDTQYF
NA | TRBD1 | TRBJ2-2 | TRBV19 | TGTGCCAGTAGTGTACGGACAGGGGGGATAACCGGGGAGCTGTTTTTT | CASSVRTGGITGELFF
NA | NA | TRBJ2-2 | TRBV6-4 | TGTGCCAGCAGCGTGGACTACCCCAACACCGGGGAGCTGTTTTTT | CASSVDYPNTGELFF
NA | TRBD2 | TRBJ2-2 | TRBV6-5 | TGTGCCAGCAGTTACTCCGGGACTACTTCCGGGGAGCTGTTTTTT | CASSYSGTTSGELFF
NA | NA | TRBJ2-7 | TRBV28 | TGTGCCAGCAGTCCAGGGGACTCCTCCTCCTACGAGCAGTACTTC | CASSPGDSSSYEQYF
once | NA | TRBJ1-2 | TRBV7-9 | TGTGCCAGCAGCTTGTTGTCGTCGGGCAGGGAAAACTATGGCTACACCTTC | CASSLLSSGRENYGYTF